The entry that follows covers one T cell receptor beta chain sequence. The record originates from a study of blood T cell repertoires in COVID-19. For the study at large: Samples came from the United States, Italy and Spain, spanning acute and convalescent COVID-19. The cDNA or gDNA used as material had been derived from T cells, B-cell-depleted T cells, or PBMCs.

Under the authors' procedure: Counts of nucleated cells, estimated from reference gene primer amplification, were obtained. The assay was immunoSEQ multiplex PCR, and TCRdb's table has in-frame clones only and misses some. That table supplies the V and J calls and clone size; D and trimming were determined from the DNA. This table holds approximately 180,000 clones, under 85% found once. The origin of this receptor is a woman at least 80 years old with acute or convalescent COVID-19. The sequenced sample consisted of peripheral blood.

The CDR3 spells CASTSRGGSGANVLTF. For the CDR3, the DNA is TGTGCCAGTACCTCGCGGGGGGGCTCTGGGGCCAACGTCCTGACTTTC. The rearrangement uses TRBV19 and TRBJ2-6; 9 positions match TRBD2. This CDR3 is built from 16 residues. The germline V gene has CDR1 LNHDA and CDR2 SQIVND (reference sequence). V shed 7 bases, J shed 0 bases, and the junction held 4 bases outside the gene matches.